This T cell receptor (beta chain) is from a study of blood T cell repertoires in COVID-19. On the study more broadly: Italy, Spain and the United States were the sources of the convalescent and acute COVID-19 samples. In each case, the material was cDNA or gDNA derived from T cells, B-cell-depleted T cells, or PBMCs.

Original analysis: Reference gene primer amplification gave estimated nucleated cell counts. Libraries were prepared by immunoSEQ multiplex PCR; TCRdb keeps only in-frame clonotypes and omits some of them. The DNA was the basis for D and trimming; V, J and clone size are from that table. The table lists some 150,000 clones, 70% to 90% of them singletons. V shed 4 bases, J shed 7 bases, and the junction held 8 bases outside the gene matches. The CDR3 runs to 15 residues. Germline CDR1 is LGHDT and CDR2 is YNNKEL (reference sequence). The chain is built from TRBV3-1 (or the pseudogene TRBV3-2) and TRBJ2-1; TRBD1 agrees at 9 bases. The sequence came from a woman aged 40-49 years with active or convalescent COVID-19. The specimen sequenced was peripheral blood. The CDR3 DNA reads TGTGCCAGCAGCCCTACAGGGGGCGCTTGGAATGAGCAGTTCTTC. Translating it yields CASSPTGGAWNEQFF.